The next 15 T cell receptor beta chains were all read from a single sample in a study of blood T cell repertoires in COVID-19. Using immunoSEQ multiplex PCR, the repertoire was profiled, and TCRdb retains in-frame clones only, with some absent. Counted here are some 150,000 clones, around 90% occurring once; the ten biggest clones make up roughly 5.4%. The sample taken for sequencing was peripheral blood. All receptors derive from a human donor in a cohort sampled during active COVID-19.

The chain carries TRBV4-1 and TRBJ2-3, with 8 bases lining up with TRBD2. V dropped 2 bases and J dropped 7; count of bases not matched to a gene: 5. Germline assignment: CDR1 MGHRA and CDR2 YSYEKL. CDR3 length equals 14 residues. CDR3 in DNA: TGCGCCAGCAGCCAAAGCGGGGGAACTTATACGCAGTATTTT. The encoded protein is CASSQSGGTYTQYF.

The chain combines TRBV25-1 with TRBJ1-4, with 10 bases matching TRBD1. Germline assignment: CDR1 MGHDK and CDR2 SYGVNS. V trimming: 3 bases; J trimming: 7 bases; junction bases outside the gene matches: 11. The CDR3 totals 17 residues. CDR3: CASSDRDRGGRSEKLFF. CDR3 nucleotide sequence: TGTGCCAGCAGTGATAGGGACAGGGGAGGACGTAGTGAAAAACTGTTTTTT.

The chain links TRBV7-9 to TRBJ2-5; TRBD2 is a possible D gene (5 bases). From germline, CDR1 is SEHNR and CDR2 FQNEAQ (reference sequence). This CDR3 region has 12 residues. V lost 6 bases and J lost 5, with 10 bases in between. The CDR3 region has the DNA TGTGCCAGCAGGACTACCTCGGAGACCCAGTACTTC. Translation gives CASRTTSETQYF. The full variable domain, its missing parts supplied by reference TRBV7-9 and TRBJ2-5, is DTGVSQNPRHKITKRGQNVTFRCDPISEHNRLYWYRQTLGQGPEFLTYFQNEAQLEKSRLLSDRFSAERPKGSFSTLEIQRTEQGDSAMYLCASRTTSETQYFGPGTRLLVL.

The chain employs TRBV9 and TRBJ2-7, with 11 bases identical to TRBD1. V dropped 3 bases and J dropped 6; count of bases not matched to a gene: 5. This CDR3 region has 14 residues. Germline CDR1 is SGDLS and CDR2 is YYNGEE. CDR3 sequence: CASSAGQGAGEQYF. The CDR3 coding sequence is TGTGCCAGCAGCGCCGGACAGGGGGCGGGCGAGCAGTACTTC.

This sequence joins TRBV24-1 and TRBJ2-7; 9 bases agree with TRBD1. J was trimmed by 0 bases and V by 3 bases; bases with no gene match: 5. CDR1 KGHDR and CDR2 SFDVKD come from the germline V gene. The length of the CDR3 is 16 residues. CDR3 in DNA: TGTGCCACCAGTGATGCCTCGGGACAGGGCTCCTACGAGCAGTACTTC. Translated: CATSDASGQGSYEQYF.

This chain uses TRBV7-3 with TRBJ2-2; 7 nucleotides line up with TRBD2. Germline loops: CDR1 SGHTA, CDR2 FQGTGA. This CDR3 has 15 residues. V dropped 2 bases and J dropped 2; count of bases not matched to a gene: 2. The CDR3 nucleotides read TGTGCCAGCAGCTTACAGCGGGGAAACACCGGGGAGCTGTTTTTT. Translation: CASSLQRGNTGELFF.

The V call is TRBV7-2, the J call TRBJ2-1, with a possible D match to TRBD2 (6 bases). The V gene lost 5 bases and the J gene lost 8 bases, with 16 bases spanning the gap. Germline-derived CDR1 and CDR2 are SGHTA and FQGNSA. The CDR3 length is 14 residues. Here the CDR3 DNA reads TGTGCCAGCAGCCCACGGGACTTTATCTATGAGCAGTTCTTC. The encoded protein is CASSPRDFIYEQFF.

The chain employs TRBV7-2 and TRBJ2-3; 7 positions agree with TRBD2. The V segment lost 5 bases and the J segment 0 bases; nucleotides outside the gene matches: 8. Germline CDR1 reads SGHTA; CDR2 reads FQGNSA. CDR3 length equals 16 residues. The CDR3 spells CASSPGLAASTDTQYF. As DNA, the CDR3 is TGTGCCAGCAGCCCGGGGCTAGCGGCTAGCACAGATACGCAGTATTTT.

The CDR3 spells CASSPAGGTRSYEQYF. The CDR3 DNA reads as TGCGCCAGCAGTCCGGCCGGGGGGACTAGATCCTACGAGCAGTACTTC. The rearrangement links TRBV10-1 to TRBJ2-7; 8 bases fit TRBD2. This CDR3 has 16 residues. Germline values: CDR1 WNHNN, CDR2 SYGVQD (reference sequence). V lost 5 bases to trimming and J lost 1 base; unmatched junction nucleotides: 10.

The chain has TRBV5-1 and TRBJ2-1; a possible D gene is TRBD1 (5 bases). CDR1 is SGHRS and CDR2 is YFSETQ in the germline V gene. There are 14 residues in the CDR3. V was cut by 0 bases and J by 3 bases, with 7 bases left in between. The CDR3 is CASSLGQNYNEQFF. The CDR3 bases are TGCGCCAGCAGCTTGGGACAGAACTACAATGAGCAGTTCTTC.

The chain couples TRBV11-1 to TRBJ2-7, with D possibly matching TRBD1 (5 bases). Germline CDR1 is SGHAT and CDR2 is FQDESV (reference sequence). The CDR3 length is 14 residues. V lost 4 bases, J lost 3 bases, and 13 bases lay in between. The chain's CDR3 is CASSSPTAYYEQYF. CDR3 DNA: TGTGCCAGCAGCTCTCCGACAGCTTACTACGAGCAGTACTTC.

The rearrangement uses TRBV19 and TRBJ2-7, with 7 bases aligning to TRBD1. Germline V gene lookup returns CDR1 LNHDA and CDR2 SQIVND (reference sequence). V was clipped by 4 bases and J by 3 bases; unmatched bases: 9. This CDR3 has 15 residues. The CDR3: CASSTQGTSLYEQYF. The CDR3 nucleotides read TGTGCCAGTAGTACACAGGGGACAAGCCTCTACGAGCAGTACTTC.

The chain couples TRBV28 to TRBJ2-6, with D maybe TRBD1 (6 bases). V was pared by 6 bases and J by 0 bases, with 18 bases between. Germline CDR1 MDHEN, CDR2 SYDVKM. This CDR3 is 18 amino acids long. CDR3 sequence (DNA): TGTGCCAGCAGCCGCCCCGCAGGGGATCTCTCTGGGGCCAACGTCCTGACTTTC. Encoded protein: CASSRPAGDLSGANVLTF.

The V call is TRBV18, the J call TRBJ2-7, with 11 positions matching TRBD1. Germline CDR1 KGHSH, CDR2 LQKENI. CDR3 length: 15 amino acids. The ends lost 3 bases at V and 3 bases at J; junction bases unmatched: 4. The CDR3 nucleotides read TGTGCCAGCTCACCTGGACAGGGGGCGTTCTACGAGCAGTACTTC. It is translated as CASSPGQGAFYEQYF.

The V call is TRBV11-2, the J call TRBJ2-5, with TRBD1 matching over 9 bases. V trimming: 4 bases; J trimming: 5 bases; junction bases outside the gene matches: 2. The CDR3 loop spans 13 amino acids. Germline assignment: CDR1 SGHAT and CDR2 FQNNGV. The CDR3 here is CASSYGQGETQYF. CDR3 bases: TGTGCCAGCAGCTACGGACAGGGGGAGACCCAGTACTTC.